These 28 T cell receptor beta chains came from one sample sequenced in a study of blood T cell repertoires in COVID-19. Sequencing used immunoSEQ multiplex PCR; TCRdb keeps in-frame clones, though not all of them. Here the sample spans fewer than 250,000 clones, more than 85% being singletons. The sequencing input was peripheral blood. The receptors originated from a man aged 55 to 69 with acute or convalescent COVID-19.

This chain links TRBV7-2 with TRBJ2-2; D unresolved. The CDR3 runs to 15 residues. Between the trimmed V and J ends, which lost 5 bases and 5 bases, there was a span of 15 bases. Germline CDR1 is SGHTA and CDR2 is FQGNSA. In DNA form, the CDR3 reads TGTGCCAGCAGCCAAAATGCCGGGTCTACCGGGGAGCTGTTTTTT. Translating gives CASSQNAGSTGELFF.

The rearrangement joins TRBV7-2 to TRBJ1-6; no clear D gene. This CDR3 region has 14 residues. The germline V gene has CDR1 SGHTA and CDR2 FQGNSA. Trimming pared 5 bases from V and 6 bases from J, leaving 11 bases between. The CDR3 DNA reads as TGTGCCAGCAGCCCCCGGCGACTTAATTCACCCCTCCACTTT. Translation gives CASSPRRLNSPLHF.

The chain carries TRBV6-5 and TRBJ2-7; the match to TRBD1 covers 12 bases. V shed 8 bases, J shed 7 bases, and the junction held 12 bases outside the gene matches. Germline values: CDR1 MNHEY, CDR2 SVGAGI. There are 15 residues in the CDR3. CDR3 sequence reads: CASALPGQGAGEQYF. The CDR3 coding sequence is TGTGCCAGCGCTCTTCCGGGACAGGGGGCTGGAGAGCAGTACTTC.

The chain carries TRBV25-1 and TRBJ1-2; D may be TRBD1 (6 bases). Trimming took off 0 bases at V and 8 bases at J, with 13 bases between the two ends. This CDR3 has 14 amino acids. Germline V gene lookup returns CDR1 MGHDK and CDR2 SYGVNS. CDR3 protein: CASSEYRQEKGYTF. In nucleotides, the CDR3 is TGTGCCAGCAGTGAATACAGACAGGAGAAGGGCTACACCTTC.

The chain joins TRBV7-6 to TRBJ2-4; 10 bases map to TRBD2. V trimming: 1 base; J trimming: 6 bases; junction bases outside the gene matches: 6. This CDR3 is built from 16 residues. CDR1 is SGHVS and CDR2 is FNYEAQ in the germline V gene. This chain's CDR3 is CASSLVSSGGRNIQYF. In DNA, the CDR3 is TGTGCCAGCAGCTTAGTATCTAGCGGGGGCAGAAACATTCAGTACTTC.

The chain couples TRBV3-1 (or the pseudogene TRBV3-2) to TRBJ1-2, with 8 nucleotides matching TRBD1. The CDR3 totals 16 residues. Trimming cost V 4 bases and J 2 bases; bases outside gene matches: 9. The germline CDR1 and CDR2 sequences are LGHDT and YNNKEL (reference sequence). The CDR3 coding sequence is TGTGCCAGCAGCCCGTTGACAGGGGAGGGAAACTATGGCTACACCTTC. Translated, it gives CASSPLTGEGNYGYTF.

The V gene is TRBV7-8, the J gene TRBJ1-5; 7 nucleotides agree with TRBD1. The CDR3 sequence is 14 residues long. V lost 1 base, J lost 11 bases, and 8 bases stayed unmatched. Germline-derived CDR1 and CDR2 are SGHVS and FQNEAQ. CDR3 sequence reads: CASSLEAGQGAQHF. In DNA form, the CDR3 reads TGTGCCAGCAGCTTAGAGGCAGGGCAGGGGGCCCAGCATTTT.

V usage is TRBV27 and J usage is TRBJ1-2; possible D gene TRBD1, 6 bases. This CDR3 contains 13 residues. CDR1 is MNHEY and CDR2 is SMNVEV in the germline V gene (reference sequence). V shed 3 bases and J shed 4 bases, with 9 bases lying between them. The CDR3 region has the DNA TGTGCCAGCAGTTTTCGGACAGTCTATGGCTACACCTTC. Residues: CASSFRTVYGYTF.

The chain couples TRBV6-4 to TRBJ2-3, with D possibly TRBD2 on 6 matching bases. CDR3 length: 17 residues. V lost 4 bases and J 0 bases, leaving 17 bases between the germline ends. CDR1 and CDR2 (germline): MRHNA, SNTAGT. Here the CDR3 reads CASSARPVSGSTDTQYF. The CDR3 DNA is TGTGCCAGCAGTGCCCGCCCTGTTAGCGGTAGCACAGATACGCAGTATTTT.

The chain is built from TRBV5-1 and TRBJ1-1; D remains unclear. Per germline, CDR1 SGHRS and CDR2 YFSETQ. Between the trimmed V and J ends, which lost 0 bases and 11 bases, there was a span of 17 bases. The CDR3 spans 14 residues. The CDR3 spells CASSLGGESVVAFF. CDR3 bases: TGCGCCAGCAGCTTGGGAGGTGAGTCGGTCGTGGCTTTCTTT.

This clone was counted once. The chain carries TRBV7-7 and TRBJ2-3; D gene unclear. V lost 1 base and J 0 bases, leaving 5 bases between the germline ends. The CDR3 has 14 amino acids. Germline V gene data show CDR1 as SSHAT and CDR2 as FNYEAQ (reference sequence). CDR3 nucleotide sequence: TGTGCCAGCAGCTTAGGAACTAGCACAGATACGCAGTATTTT. Amino acids: CASSLGTSTDTQYF.

J is TRBJ2-7 and V is TRBV20-1; no clear D gene. The CDR3 spans 10 residues. Trimming shortened V by 5 bases and J by 7 bases, and 9 bases separated the two germline ends. Germline V lookup: CDR1 DFQATT, CDR2 SNEGSKA (reference sequence). CDR3 nucleotide sequence: TGCAGTGCTCGAAACTTTGAGCAGTACTTC. Its protein product is CSARNFEQYF.

The chain uses TRBV9 and TRBJ2-1; possibly TRBD2 for D (7 bases). The CDR3 totals 15 residues. Trimming took off 3 bases at V and 0 bases at J, with 10 bases between the two ends. The V gene's germline CDR1 is SGDLS and CDR2 YYNGEE. DNA of the CDR3: TGTGCCAGCAGCGGAGGGGGGGGCTCCTACAATGAGCAGTTCTTC. It translates to CASSGGGGSYNEQFF.

The rearrangement joins TRBV5-5 to TRBJ1-4, with TRBD1 identical over 8 bases. The germline CDR1 and CDR2 sequences are SGHKS and YYEKEE (reference sequence). The CDR3 is made up of 15 amino acids. J gave up 7 bases and V 4 bases, and 9 bases lay outside the gene matches. CDR3 region: CASSPPTGAGEKLFF. The CDR3 nucleotides read TGTGCCAGCAGCCCGCCGACAGGGGCGGGTGAAAAACTGTTTTTT.

The J gene is TRBJ2-1, the V gene TRBV5-1; D might be TRBD2 (6 bases). Trimming stripped 0 bases from V and 6 bases from J, with 10 bases between. The CDR3 has 14 amino acids. The germline CDR1 and CDR2 sequences are SGHRS and YFSETQ. For the CDR3, the DNA is TGCGCCAGCAGCTTGGGGGCCGGGGGCAATGAGCAGTTCTTC. Its protein is CASSLGAGGNEQFF.

The chain links TRBV10-2 to TRBJ2-7, with 12 positions matching TRBD2. The CDR3 is made up of 13 amino acids. J was trimmed by 8 bases and V by 7 bases; bases with no gene match: 6. CDR1 WSHSY and CDR2 SAAADI come from the germline V gene. The CDR3 sequence: CASNGLAGHQQYF. For the CDR3, the DNA is TGCGCCAGCAACGGACTAGCGGGGCATCAGCAGTACTTC.

The V call is TRBV4-1, the J call TRBJ2-5, with TRBD2 matching 9 bases. Germline V lookup: CDR1 MGHRA, CDR2 YSYEKL. The CDR3 sequence is 18 residues long. After removal of 4 bases from V and 2 bases from J, the junction contained 14 bases not matched to a gene. The CDR3 nucleotides read TGCGCCAGCAGCCCCCCCACCCTCGGCGGGGGGGGTCAAGAGACCCAGTACTTC. It codes for CASSPPTLGGGGQETQYF.

The chain joins TRBV5-6 to TRBJ1-6, with TRBD1 as a possible D gene (6 bases). V was pared by 3 bases and J by 3 bases, with 13 bases between. CDR1 SGHDT and CDR2 YYEEEE come from the germline V gene. The length of the CDR3 is 16 residues. The CDR3 DNA follows: TGTGCCAGCAGCTCTGGGGGGGGCCGCTATAATTCACCCCTCCACTTT. Protein sequence: CASSSGGGRYNSPLHF.

V usage is TRBV6-5 and J usage is TRBJ1-5, with unresolved D. This CDR3 is 12 amino acids long. CDR1 is MNHEY and CDR2 is SVGAGI in the germline V gene. Deletions cut 6 bases from V and 4 bases from J, with 7 bases between. The CDR3 sequence: CASRLQNQPQHF. The CDR3, as DNA: TGTGCCAGCAGATTGCAGAATCAGCCCCAGCATTTT.

This sequence joins TRBV5-1 and TRBJ1-1; tentative D call: TRBD1 (6 bases). Germline CDR1 SGHRS, CDR2 YFSETQ. The length of the CDR3 is 16 residues. V was cut by 0 bases and J by 1 base, with 13 bases left in between. CDR3 residues: CASSLVTRGANTEAFF. In DNA, the CDR3 is TGCGCCAGCAGCTTGGTCACCAGGGGAGCGAACACTGAAGCTTTCTTT.

This clone was counted once. The chain has TRBV12-3 or TRBV12-4 and TRBJ2-5; D gene unclear. The CDR3 covers 13 residues. V shed 3 bases and J shed 3 bases, with 8 bases lying between them. The CDR3, as DNA: TGTGCCAGCAGTTTTGGCTCCGAAGAGACCCAGTACTTC. Translating it yields CASSFGSEETQYF.

This clone showed up just a few times. V usage is TRBV25-1 and J usage is TRBJ2-2; TRBD1 agrees at 9 bases. CDR3 length: 15 amino acids. Germline values: CDR1 MGHDK, CDR2 SYGVNS. The junction had 2 bases not matched to a gene; V was cut back by 5 bases and J by 1 base. CDR3 coding DNA: TGTGCCAGCAGTAGGGGACAGGGGAACACCGGGGAGCTGTTTTTT. It yields the protein CASSRGQGNTGELFF.

The chain has TRBV16 and TRBJ1-1; the D is unclear. In germline, CDR1 is KGHSY, CDR2 FQNENV. Between the trimmed V and J ends, which lost 1 base and 8 bases, there was a span of 8 bases. CDR3 length equals 12 residues. The CDR3 region has the DNA TGTGCCAGCAGCCAATTTCTGACAGAAGCTTTCTTT. Translated: CASSQFLTEAFF. The full variable domain, rest sourced from reference TRBV16 and TRBJ1-1, is GEEVAQTPKHLVRGEGQKAKLYCAPIKGHSYVFWYQQVLKNEFKFLISFQNENVFDETGMPKERFSAKCLPNSPCSLEIQATKLEDSAVYFCASSQFLTEAFFGQGTRLTVV.

The chain uses TRBV7-9 and TRBJ2-7; 14 nucleotides align to TRBD2. CDR3 length equals 16 residues. In germline, CDR1 is SEHNR, CDR2 FQNEAQ (reference sequence). With V trimmed by 2 bases and J by 7 bases, 7 bases remained unmatched. The CDR3 DNA follows: TGTGCCAGCAGCTTAAAAGGGACTAGCGGGGGAGAGGAGCAGTACTTC. This translates into CASSLKGTSGGEEQYF.

This clone appeared a single time. The V call is TRBV11-1, the J call TRBJ2-3; 7 bases map to TRBD1. This CDR3 is built from 16 residues. The trim removed 1 base at V and 1 base at J, leaving 5 bases unmatched. Germline CDR1 is SGHAT and CDR2 is FQDESV (reference sequence). CDR3 nucleotide sequence: TGTGCCAGCAGCTTAGTGGACAGGAAACGCACAGATACGCAGTATTTT. Translating gives CASSLVDRKRTDTQYF.

This clone was seen only once. The chain has TRBV11-3 and TRBJ2-1; 7 nucleotides align to TRBD2. This CDR3 has 15 residues. Germline V lookup: CDR1 SGHNT, CDR2 YENEEA. With V trimmed by 3 bases and J by 5 bases, 7 bases remained unmatched. CDR3 loop: CASSFREGGHNEQFF. DNA for the CDR3: TGTGCCAGCAGCTTTAGGGAGGGCGGCCACAATGAGCAGTTCTTC.

The chain links TRBV14 to TRBJ2-3; possibly TRBD2 for D (6 bases). The ends were cut back, 1 base at V and 0 bases at J, with 11 bases in the middle. This CDR3 is built from 16 residues. Germline V gene sequence: CDR1 SGHDN, CDR2 FVKESK. The CDR3 bases are TGTGCCAGCAGCCAAGGTTCTAGCGCTAGCACAGATACGCAGTATTTT. Its protein is CASSQGSSASTDTQYF.

The V gene is TRBV21-1, the J gene TRBJ2-1; TRBD1, as called in the table, went unchecked against the DNA. TRBV21-1 is classified as a pseudogene. This CDR3 has 15 amino acids. The CDR3 DNA reads TGTGCCATGGGCAAGGTGGTACGAAAGTACAATGAGCAGTTCTTC. Translating gives CAMGKVVRKYNEQFF.